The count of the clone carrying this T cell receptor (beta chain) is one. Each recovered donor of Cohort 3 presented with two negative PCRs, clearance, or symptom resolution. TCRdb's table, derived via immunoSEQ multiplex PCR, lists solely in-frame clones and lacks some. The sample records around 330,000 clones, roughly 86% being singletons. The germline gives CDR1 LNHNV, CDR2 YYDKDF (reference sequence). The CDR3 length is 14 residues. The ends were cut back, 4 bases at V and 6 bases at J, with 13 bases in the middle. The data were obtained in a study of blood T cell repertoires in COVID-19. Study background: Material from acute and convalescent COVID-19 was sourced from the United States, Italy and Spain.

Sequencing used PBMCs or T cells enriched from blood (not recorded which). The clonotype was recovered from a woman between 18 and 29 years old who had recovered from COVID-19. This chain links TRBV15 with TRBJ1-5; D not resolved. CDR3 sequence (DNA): TGTGCCACCAGCACGGACGTAGAGGGTCAGCCCCAGCATTTT. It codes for CATSTDVEGQPQHF.